Below, 31 T cell receptor beta chains from the same sample are listed, as sequenced in a study. TCRdb re-called the 5' RACE reads through MiXCR, storing one row per CDR3 protein. The sample carries some 62,000 distinct CDR3 sequences, just under 30% recorded once. Sequencing was done on a sample of tumor-infiltrating naive CD4+ T cells sorted from the breast tumor. The sample's subset: naive CD4+ T cells, CD4+CD45RA+CD25-. Source of these receptors: a female donor with breast cancer.

The V and J genes are TRBV4-2 and TRBJ1-3; D remains ambiguous. The germline V gene encodes CDR1 LGHNA and CDR2 YNFKEQ. V lost 0 bases and J 0 bases, leaving 15 bases between the germline ends. The CDR3 consists of 18 residues. The CDR3 DNA follows: TGTGCCAGCAGCCAAGATCTGACCGGCCCACTCTCTGGAAACACCATATATTTT. It codes for CASSQDLTGPLSGNTIYF.

This clonotype appeared a few times. The genes are TRBV6-5 and TRBJ1-6, with TRBD1 identical over 8 bases. V was clipped by 7 bases and J by 10 bases; unmatched bases: 9. CDR1 and CDR2 (germline): MNHEY, SVGAGI. CDR3 size: 14 residues. This CDR3 reads CASTSIRGLSPLHF. DNA for the CDR3: TGTGCCAGCACTAGCATCAGGGGGCTATCACCCCTCCACTTT.

This clonotype has only a few counts. This chain links TRBV12-3 or TRBV12-4 with TRBJ2-1; D gene unclear. Trimming removed 4 bases from V and 6 bases from J, with 4 bases in between. CDR3 size: 11 residues. This CDR3 is CASSYLNEQFF. The CDR3 DNA follows: TGTGCCAGCAGTTATCTCAATGAGCAGTTCTTC.

On this clonotype: A much more abundant neighbour one base away suggests this may be a read error. The rearrangement joins TRBV9 to TRBJ1-3; D is unclear. The CDR3 loop spans 12 amino acids. V gave up 1 base and J gave up 5 bases, with 4 bases separating them. Germline loops: CDR1 SGDLS, CDR2 YYNGEE. The CDR3 is CASSVLRNTIYF. In DNA form, the CDR3 reads TGTGCCAGCAGCGTACTCAGAAACACCATATATTTT.

A few counts support this clonotype. J is TRBJ2-2 and V is TRBV5-1, with D possibly matching TRBD1 (6 bases). CDR1 is SGHRS, CDR2 YFSETQ, per germline. V was pared by 7 bases and J by 6 bases, with 16 bases between. The CDR3 totals 14 residues. The CDR3 sequence: CASGSNPGAGELFF. The DNA for the CDR3 is TGCGCCAGCGGTTCTAATCCAGGGGCCGGGGAGCTGTTTTTT.

The chain couples TRBV14 to TRBJ1-6; D may be TRBD1 (6 bases). In germline, CDR1 is SGHDN, CDR2 FVKESK. V lost 0 bases to trimming and J lost 7 bases, with 10 bases between them. This CDR3 spans 15 amino acids. The CDR3: CASSQDWGLNSPLHF. The DNA of the CDR3 is TGTGCCAGCAGCCAAGATTGGGGGCTAAATTCACCCCTCCACTTT. The whole variable domain, filled in from reference TRBV14 and TRBJ1-6, reads EAGVTQFPSHSVIEKGQTVTLRCDPISGHDNLYWYRRVMGKEIKFLLHFVKESKQDESGMPNNRFLAERTGGTYSTLKVQPAELEDSGVYFCASSQDWGLNSPLHFGNGTRLTVT.

The rearrangement links TRBV20-1 to TRBJ2-2, with D perhaps assigned TRBD1 or TRBD2 (5 bases each). CDR1 and CDR2 from the germline V gene are DFQATT and SNEGSKA (reference sequence). Deletions cut 5 bases from V and 13 bases from J, with 20 bases between. This CDR3 is 13 amino acids long. As DNA, the CDR3 is TGCAGTGCTTATACACAGGTCTCTCGGGGGCTGTTTTTT. Its protein product is CSAYTQVSRGLFF.

This clonotype was counted a few times. The rearrangement joins TRBV12-3 or TRBV12-4 to TRBJ1-1, with D perhaps matching TRBD1 (5 bases). The V end lost 5 bases, the J end lost 6 bases, and 16 bases lay between the germline ends. This CDR3 region has 14 residues. CDR3 sequence: CASSRGGVVSEAFF. DNA for the CDR3: TGTGCCAGCAGTAGGGGAGGGGTTGTCTCTGAAGCTTTCTTT.

A few counts support this clonotype. The rearrangement joins TRBV24-1 to TRBJ1-5, with D possibly being TRBD1 (5 bases). V lost 4 bases to trimming and J lost 5 bases, with 14 bases between them. Germline V gives CDR1 KGHDR, CDR2 SFDVKD. The CDR3 sequence is 15 residues long. In DNA form, the CDR3 reads TGTGCCACCAGTGACCCCGTGACAGCGGATCAGCCCCAGCATTTT. Amino acid sequence: CATSDPVTADQPQHF.

In its sample, this clonotype was seen a few times. The chain combines TRBV29-1 with TRBJ2-7; D gene unclear. The V end was cut by 4 bases, the J end by 0 bases, with 13 bases between. CDR1 is SQVTM, CDR2 ANQGSEA, per germline. The CDR3 is made up of 14 amino acids. The CDR3 nucleotides are TGCAGCGTTGGATTATACCTGAGCTCCTACGAGCAGTACTTC. This translates into CSVGLYLSSYEQYF.

The rearrangement joins TRBV29-1 to TRBJ2-1; a possible D gene is TRBD1 (6 bases). The CDR3 length is 12 residues. Trimming removed 7 bases from V and 6 bases from J, with 13 bases in between. From germline, CDR1 is SQVTM and CDR2 ANQGSEA. The CDR3 DNA sequence: TGCAGCGGGACTCCAGGGGCCAATGAGCAGTTCTTC. It translates to CSGTPGANEQFF.

The chain links TRBV7-2 to TRBJ1-1; D unclear. The CDR3 runs 12 residues. Germline assignment: CDR1 SGHTA and CDR2 FQGNSA. V shed 5 bases and J shed 7 bases, with 11 bases lying between them. The CDR3 bases are TGTGCCAGCAGCCCTTCGACGATTGAAGCTTTCTTT. Protein product: CASSPSTIEAFF.

This clonotype appeared a few times. The chain has TRBV29-1 and TRBJ1-3; D not certain. Per germline, CDR1 SQVTM and CDR2 ANQGSEA. The CDR3 totals 13 residues. V dropped 4 bases and J dropped 4 bases, with 11 bases sitting between them. This CDR3 reads CSVVFNGGNTIYF. The CDR3 coding sequence is TGCAGCGTTGTTTTTAATGGCGGAAACACCATATATTTT.

This rearrangement joins TRBV19 to TRBJ2-2, with 8 positions matching TRBD1. Germline CDR1 is LNHDA and CDR2 is SQIVND (reference sequence). The V and J ends lost 6 bases and 5 bases, in that order; junction bases with no gene match: 5. The CDR3 has 14 residues. The CDR3 DNA is TGTGCCAGTAGAATAACAGGGGGGACCGGGGAGCTGTTTTTT. It yields the protein CASRITGGTGELFF.

The chain combines TRBV7-3 with TRBJ2-5, with 9 positions matching TRBD1. This CDR3 has 16 amino acids. V lost 5 bases, J lost 5 bases, and 12 bases stayed unmatched. CDR1 and CDR2 (germline): SGHTA, FQGTGA. The CDR3 sequence is CASSPWGGTGIETQYF. In DNA form, the CDR3 reads TGTGCCAGCAGCCCGTGGGGCGGGACAGGGATTGAGACCCAGTACTTC.

The J gene is TRBJ2-7, the V gene TRBV4-2; D gene uncertain. Germline lookup yields CDR1 LGHNA and CDR2 YNFKEQ. CDR3 length: 15 residues. The V end lost 0 bases, the J end lost 1 base, and 10 bases lay between the germline ends. DNA for the CDR3: TGTGCCAGCAGCCAAGATCTTTTACAGTCCTACGAGCAGTACTTC. Translated: CASSQDLLQSYEQYF.

The rearrangement uses TRBV28 and TRBJ2-5, with 11 bases matching TRBD2. Trimming took 6 bases from V and 0 from J; bases not matched to a gene: 15. The CDR3 spans 19 residues. In germline, CDR1 is MDHEN, CDR2 SYDVKM. CDR3 residues: CASSPGPGTSGHHQETQYF. The CDR3 bases are TGTGCCAGCAGCCCAGGGCCCGGGACTAGCGGCCATCACCAAGAGACCCAGTACTTC.

This clonotype was detected only a few times. V gene TRBV28 combines with J gene TRBJ1-4, with D perhaps TRBD1 (5 bases). Germline V gene data show CDR1 as MDHEN and CDR2 as SYDVKM. The CDR3 consists of 14 residues. V was shortened by 7 bases and J by 8 bases, with 17 bases between the two germline ends. DNA for the CDR3: TGTGCCAGCACTCCGGCGGGGGGGTACGAAAAACTGTTTTTT. This sequence encodes CASTPAGGYEKLFF.

This clonotype was counted ten times or more. In DNA, the CDR3 is TGTGCCAGCAGCGCCGACAGTTATAGCAATCAGCCCCAGCATTTT. It encodes CASSADSYSNQPQHF. This chain uses TRBV7-8 with TRBJ1-5, with D possibly being TRBD1 (5 bases). Trimming left V 5 bases short and J 0 bases short, with 11 bases between. The CDR3 covers 15 residues. In germline, CDR1 is SGHVS, CDR2 FQNEAQ.

This clonotype has just a few counts. V gene TRBV7-2 combines with J gene TRBJ2-5, with 7 bases aligning to TRBD1. The germline V gene has CDR1 SGHTA and CDR2 FQGNSA. The trim removed 5 bases at V and 1 base at J, leaving 4 bases unmatched. The CDR3 has 14 amino acids. The CDR3 region has the DNA TGTGCCAGCAGCGCAGGGGGTACCCAAGAGACCCAGTACTTC. It specifies CASSAGGTQETQYF.

This clonotype was counted at least ten times. The chain recombines TRBV7-2 with TRBJ2-5, with TRBD2 matching 7 bases. The V segment lost 4 bases and the J segment 5 bases; nucleotides outside the gene matches: 10. CDR1 is SGHTA and CDR2 is FQGNSA in the germline V gene. The CDR3 totals 15 residues. CDR3 nucleotide sequence: TGTGCCAGCAGCTCCTTAGCGGGCCCAAAGGAGACCCAGTACTTC. It specifies CASSSLAGPKETQYF.

The chain couples TRBV5-1 to TRBJ2-4; TRBD2 aligns across 7 bases. Trimming cost V 3 bases and J 0 bases; bases outside gene matches: 6. CDR1 and CDR2 (germline): SGHRS, YFSETQ. The CDR3 is made up of 16 amino acids. The CDR3 bases are TGCGCCAGCAGCTGGGAAGCGGGGTCAGCCAAAAACATTCAGTACTTC. This gives the protein CASSWEAGSAKNIQYF.

This clonotype was observed at least ten times. This chain connects TRBV20-1 to TRBJ1-1; the match to TRBD1 covers 8 bases. The J segment lost 11 bases and the V segment lost 1 base, leaving 6 bases of the junction unmatched. The CDR3 is 12 amino acids. Germline V CDR1 and CDR2: DFQATT, SNEGSKA (reference sequence). The CDR3 nucleotides read TGCAGTGCTAGAGGCCCCACAGGGGGGGCTTTCTTT. Amino acid sequence: CSARGPTGGAFF.

The chain recombines TRBV7-9 with TRBJ1-2; TRBD1 might be the D (5 bases). This CDR3 has 13 amino acids. The V and J ends lost 3 bases and 13 bases respectively, with 18 bases between them. Looked up from germline, CDR1 is SEHNR and CDR2 is FQNEAQ (reference sequence). In nucleotides, the CDR3 is TGTGCCAGCAGCTTTATGACAGCCGGATCTCTCACCTTC. This sequence encodes CASSFMTAGSLTF.

CDR3 bases: TGTGCCAGCAGCCAAGATCTAATCATACTTGGAAACACCATATATTTT. Encoded protein: CASSQDLIILGNTIYF. This chain joins TRBV4-2 and TRBJ1-3; no firm D call. The CDR3 totals 16 residues. Germline CDR1 reads LGHNA; CDR2 reads YNFKEQ. The germline V and J ends were trimmed by 0 bases and 3 bases, with 12 bases remaining between them.

The table lists this clonotype with a few counts. This chain uses TRBV5-1 with TRBJ1-6; D is undetermined. Germline loops: CDR1 SGHRS, CDR2 YFSETQ. The CDR3 is made up of 15 amino acids. V was clipped by 7 bases and J by 2 bases, with 13 bases between them. CDR3 DNA sequence: TGCGCCAGCCGAAAACAGAGAACCTATAATTCACCCCTCCACTTT. Translated: CASRKQRTYNSPLHF.

This clonotype is medium-sized by share. V gene TRBV7-3 combines with J gene TRBJ2-2; possible D gene TRBD2, 5 bases. The CDR3 spans 14 residues. V dropped 6 bases and J dropped 0 bases, with 8 bases sitting between them. CDR1 is SGHTA, CDR2 FQGTGA, per germline. The CDR3 DNA is TGTGCCAGCAGTTTGGACTCGAACACCGGGGAGCTGTTTTTT. Translated, it gives CASSLDSNTGELFF.

This clonotype was counted only a few times. The genes are TRBV5-6 and TRBJ1-4; D gene unclear. The germline V gene has CDR1 SGHDT and CDR2 YYEEEE. Deletions cut 4 bases from V and 6 bases from J, with 16 bases between. This CDR3 spans 15 amino acids. The CDR3 nucleotides are TGTGCCAGCAGCCAAAAACTCAAGGGTTATGAAAAACTGTTTTTT. This codes for CASSQKLKGYEKLFF.

The table lists this clonotype with many counts. The rearrangement joins TRBV5-1 to TRBJ2-1; 10 bases map to TRBD2. CDR3 length: 15 residues. The junction had 6 bases not matched to a gene; V was cut back by 4 bases and J by 5 bases. CDR1 is SGHRS and CDR2 is YFSETQ in the germline V gene. The CDR3 nucleotides are TGCGCCAGCAGCGACCTAGCGGGAGCTAACAATGAGCAGTTCTTC. This codes for CASSDLAGANNEQFF.

Remarks on this clonotype: The junction departs from germline at one end; a sequencing error may be responsible. This sequence joins TRBV5-1 and TRBJ2-2, with 11 bases that match TRBD2. Germline loops: CDR1 SGHRS, CDR2 YFSETQ. The CDR3 consists of 16 residues. The CDR3 DNA reads TGCGCCGGCAGTCCAGTCCTAGCGGGAGGATCCGGGGAGCTGTTTTTT. This gives the protein CAGSPVLAGGSGELFF.

The table lists this clonotype with a few counts. The V and J genes are TRBV3-1 and TRBJ1-2; the match to TRBD1 covers 7 bases. Trimming took 0 bases from V and 8 from J; bases not matched to a gene: 9. The CDR3 contains 15 residues. Looked up from germline, CDR1 is LGHDT and CDR2 is YNNKEL (reference sequence). The CDR3: CASSQERGRTEGYTF. CDR3 coding DNA: TGTGCCAGCAGCCAAGAAAGGGGGCGAACGGAGGGCTACACCTTC.